A single sample gave rise to the 28 T cell receptor beta chains below, sequenced in a study of cytomegalovirus exposure and HLA in healthy donors. Primers: 60 Vbeta forward and 13 Jbeta reverse. Only in-frame clones appear in the TCRdb table, and some are missing; sequencing was by immunoSEQ multiplex PCR. The table has 100,000 or so clones, 77% seen once. Sequencing was done on a sample of PBMCs. The receptors originated from a man aged 40-49 years in good health and CMV-seropositive.

This clone was counted a single time. The chain has TRBV15 and TRBJ2-7; 9 bases line up with TRBD2. The CDR3 loop spans 23 amino acids. The J segment lost 3 bases and the V segment lost 0 bases, leaving 27 bases of the junction unmatched. CDR1 and CDR2 (germline): LNHNV, YYDKDF (reference sequence). The CDR3 region is CATSRDRLALLGVAGASDYEQYF. CDR3 bases: TGTGCCACCAGCAGAGACAGACTAGCCCTTTTAGGGGTAGCGGGGGCCTCGGACTACGAGCAGTACTTC.

V is TRBV4-3 and J is TRBJ2-5; 7 nucleotides align to TRBD2. The CDR3 is made up of 14 amino acids. With V trimmed by 1 base and J by 5 bases, 4 bases remained unmatched. Germline-derived CDR1 and CDR2 are LGHNA and YSLEER. The CDR3 nucleotides are TGCGCCAGCAGCCAAGTCTCCGGGGGGGAGACCCAGTACTTC. It encodes CASSQVSGGETQYF.

Only a few counts were recorded for this clone. This CDR3 reads CASSFGQGPYTIYF. The CDR3 bases are TGTGCCAGCAGCTTCGGACAGGGACCATACACCATATATTTT. The chain employs TRBV7-9 and TRBJ1-3, with 8 bases lining up with TRBD1. V gave up 3 bases and J gave up 8 bases; unmatched junction bases: 6. This CDR3 has 14 amino acids. Per the germline V gene, CDR1 is SEHNR and CDR2 is FQNEAQ (reference sequence).

A remark on this clone: This sample also contains other DNA sequences that code for the same CDR3. The V call is TRBV4-1, the J call TRBJ2-1, with D possibly being TRBD1 (6 bases). Germline CDR1 MGHRA, CDR2 YSYEKL. The CDR3 contains 15 residues. Deletions cut 0 bases from V and 3 bases from J, with 9 bases between. The CDR3 bases are TGCGCCAGCAGCCAAGAGAGGGGGTTCTACAATGAGCAGTTCTTC. Its protein product is CASSQERGFYNEQFF.

This chain joins TRBV9 and TRBJ2-4; 11 bases agree with TRBD2. The germline gives CDR1 SGDLS, CDR2 YYNGEE. The CDR3 totals 14 residues. The V gene end was trimmed by 7 bases and the J gene end by 5 bases; junction bases not matched to a gene: 5. The CDR3 DNA follows: TGTGCCAGCGCCCGGGGACTAGCGGAAAACATTCAGTACTTC. Translated, it gives CASARGLAENIQYF.

This clone was recorded a few times. The V gene is TRBV7-8, the J gene TRBJ2-7; D might be TRBD1 (5 bases). Trimming stripped 0 bases from V and 5 bases from J, with 11 bases between. The CDR3 spans 14 residues. Per the germline V gene, CDR1 is SGHVS and CDR2 is FQNEAQ. In DNA, the CDR3 is TGTGCCAGCAGCTTAGCCCCAGGGCCCCACGAGCAGTACTTC. Translating gives CASSLAPGPHEQYF.

The chain joins TRBV5-4 to TRBJ2-5, with 7 bases fitting TRBD2. V lost 4 bases, J lost 5 bases, and 5 bases stayed unmatched. The CDR3 has 13 residues. The germline V gene encodes CDR1 SGHNT and CDR2 YYREEE (reference sequence). The DNA of the CDR3 is TGTGCCAGCAGCCTATGGGGGGGGGAGACCCAGTACTTC. Translating gives CASSLWGGETQYF.

The chain's CDR3 is CASSPGGSRNQPQHF. DNA for the CDR3: TGTGCCAGCAGCCCCGGGGGTTCTCGCAATCAGCCCCAGCATTTT. This rearrangement joins TRBV28 to TRBJ1-5; D possibly corresponds to TRBD1 (5 bases). This CDR3 contains 15 residues. The V gene's germline CDR1 is MDHEN and CDR2 SYDVKM. V was pared by 6 bases and J by 2 bases, with 14 bases between.

V gene TRBV7-2 combines with J gene TRBJ1-6; D unresolved. The germline V gene has CDR1 SGHTA and CDR2 FQGNSA. V was shortened by 1 base and J by 10 bases, with 8 bases between the two germline ends. The CDR3 totals 13 residues. CDR3 nucleotide sequence: TGTGCCAGCAGCTTAGAGGGAGGGTCACCCCTCCACTTT. Translating it yields CASSLEGGSPLHF. The full variable domain, rest sourced from reference TRBV7-2 and TRBJ1-6, is GAGVSQSPSNKVTEKGKDVELRCDPISGHTALYWYRQSLGQGLEFLIYFQGNSAPDKSGLPSDRFSAERTGGSVSTLTIQRTQQEDSAVYLCASSLEGGSPLHFGNGTRLTVT.

This clone was seen a single time. This CDR3 reads CASSQGQAYSPLHF. As DNA, the CDR3 is TGCGCCAGCAGCCAAGGACAGGCCTATTCACCCCTCCACTTT. V and J are TRBV4-3 and TRBJ1-6; perhaps TRBD1 as D (6 bases). Between the trimmed V and J ends, which lost 1 base and 8 bases, there was a span of 9 bases. From germline, CDR1 is LGHNA and CDR2 YSLEER. The CDR3 is made up of 14 amino acids.

This chain connects TRBV6-6 to TRBJ2-7, with 8 bases matching TRBD1. Germline lookup yields CDR1 MNHNY and CDR2 SVGAGI (reference sequence). The trim removed 6 bases at V and 5 bases at J, leaving 15 bases unmatched. CDR3 length equals 16 residues. CDR3 protein: CASSDQPWDRSHEQYF. The CDR3 DNA sequence: TGTGCCAGCAGCGACCAACCTTGGGACAGGAGCCACGAGCAGTACTTC.

This rearrangement joins TRBV5-1 to TRBJ2-7, with 9 bases identical to TRBD1. V shed 4 bases, J shed 5 bases, and the junction held 10 bases outside the gene matches. The CDR3 extends over 15 amino acids. Germline CDR1 reads SGHRS; CDR2 reads YFSETQ. The CDR3 loop reads CASSPSDRGIDEQYF. The CDR3 DNA sequence: TGCGCCAGCAGCCCGTCGGACAGGGGAATAGACGAGCAGTACTTC.

This chain connects TRBV28 to TRBJ2-5; 7 nucleotides align to TRBD2. Unmatched junction bases numbered 14, after V lost 5 bases and J lost 5 bases. The CDR3 sequence is 16 residues long. Germline loops: CDR1 MDHEN, CDR2 SYDVKM. The CDR3 DNA follows: TGTGCCAGCAGTGCCCCCGGGGGGAGCGCAGGGGAGACCCAGTACTTC. Translation gives CASSAPGGSAGETQYF. Filled out from reference TRBV28 and TRBJ2-5, the complete variable domain reads DVKVTQSSRYLVKRTGEKVFLECVQDMDHENMFWYRQDPGLGLRLIYFSYDVKMKEKGDIPEGYSVSREKKERFSLILESASTNQTSMYLCASSAPGGSAGETQYFGPGTRLLVL.

This clone was observed a few times. This sequence joins TRBV13 and TRBJ1-2, with 10 bases lining up with TRBD1. CDR3 size: 15 residues. Germline-derived CDR1 and CDR2 are PRHDT and FYEKMQ (reference sequence). Trimming cost V 3 bases and J 4 bases; bases outside gene matches: 5. The CDR3 loop reads CASSLTGGSSYGYTF. CDR3 nucleotides: TGTGCCAGCAGCTTGACAGGGGGCTCAAGCTATGGCTACACCTTC.

The gene calls are TRBV4-1 and TRBJ2-6; D not resolved. The CDR3 totals 14 residues. Germline V CDR1 and CDR2: MGHRA, YSYEKL. Trimming took 5 bases from V and 2 from J, leaving 7 bases between them. CDR3 protein: CASSTSPGANVLTF. CDR3 coding DNA: TGCGCCAGCAGCACGAGCCCTGGGGCCAACGTCCTGACTTTC.

V usage is TRBV11-2 and J usage is TRBJ2-5; 11 nucleotides match TRBD1. The germline V gene has CDR1 SGHAT and CDR2 FQNNGV. The CDR3 spans 18 residues. The junction had 7 bases not matched to a gene; V was cut back by 0 bases and J by 1 base. CDR3: CASSLELVGQGVQETQYF. The CDR3 region has the DNA TGTGCCAGCAGCTTAGAATTAGTGGGACAGGGGGTCCAAGAGACCCAGTACTTC.

The gene calls are TRBV27 and TRBJ2-7, with D unresolved. Trimming stripped 3 bases from V and 2 bases from J, with 14 bases between. Germline CDR1 MNHEY, CDR2 SMNVEV (reference sequence). This CDR3 spans 15 amino acids. CDR3: CASSFNWSPTYEQYF. The DNA of the CDR3 is TGTGCCAGCAGTTTTAACTGGTCACCCACCTACGAGCAGTACTTC.

The chain links TRBV28 to TRBJ1-2, with TRBD1 matching 10 bases. With 4 bases clipped from V and 13 bases from J, the junction kept 6 bases outside the gene matches. Germline values: CDR1 MDHEN, CDR2 SYDVKM. The CDR3 is made up of 12 amino acids. CDR3 residues: CASSSGTGDRTF. The CDR3 DNA is TGTGCCAGCAGTTCCGGGACAGGGGATCGCACCTTC.

The rearrangement links TRBV5-5 to TRBJ1-4; TRBD1 agrees at 7 bases. From germline, CDR1 is SGHKS and CDR2 YYEKEE (reference sequence). V trimming: 5 bases; J trimming: 7 bases; junction bases outside the gene matches: 8. The CDR3 consists of 14 residues. CDR3 residues: CASSSHNRGEKLFF. CDR3 sequence (DNA): TGTGCCAGCAGTTCCCATAACAGGGGTGAAAAACTGTTTTTT.

This rearrangement joins TRBV7-9 to TRBJ2-3; the D is unclear. Germline values: CDR1 SEHNR, CDR2 FQNEAQ (reference sequence). Trimming pared 1 base from V and 4 bases from J, leaving 6 bases between. The CDR3 runs to 13 residues. In DNA, the CDR3 is TGTGCCAGCAGCTTAGTAACAGCAGATACGCAGTATTTT. It encodes CASSLVTADTQYF.

CDR3 in DNA: TGTGCCAGCAGCGAAAGCGGGGGGCACGAGCAGTACTTC. It encodes CASSESGGHEQYF. The genes are TRBV7-3 and TRBJ2-7; 9 bases agree with TRBD2. V was pared by 5 bases and J by 5 bases, with 4 bases of the junction left unmatched. CDR1 is SGHTA, CDR2 FQGTGA, per germline. The CDR3 is 13 residues long. Full variable domain (outside the CDR3, taken from reference TRBV7-3 and TRBJ2-7): GAGVSQTPSNKVTEKGKYVELRCDPISGHTALYWYRQSLGQGPEFLIYFQGTGAADDSGLPNDRFFAVRPEGSVSTLKIQRTERGDSAVYLCASSESGGHEQYFGPGTRLTVT.

The chain joins TRBV30 to TRBJ2-7, with TRBD2 identical over 7 bases. Unmatched junction bases numbered 9, after V lost 3 bases and J lost 4 bases. This CDR3 is 14 amino acids long. Per the germline V gene, CDR1 is GTSNPN and CDR2 is SVGIG (reference sequence). The CDR3, as DNA: TGTGCCTGGAGGGGCCCGACTAGCATGTACGAGCAGTACTTC. It codes for CAWRGPTSMYEQYF.

The V gene is TRBV7-9, the J gene TRBJ2-5; 7 bases agree with TRBD1. Germline values: CDR1 SEHNR, CDR2 FQNEAQ (reference sequence). V trimming: 0 bases; J trimming: 4 bases; junction bases outside the gene matches: 2. This CDR3 contains 14 residues. This chain's CDR3 is CASSLAGGAETQYF. The CDR3 nucleotides read TGTGCCAGCAGCTTAGCAGGGGGCGCAGAGACCCAGTACTTC.

The V gene is TRBV5-1, the J gene TRBJ2-3, with TRBD2 as a possible D gene (6 bases). CDR1 is SGHRS, CDR2 YFSETQ, per germline. V was cut by 1 base and J by 3 bases, with 12 bases left in between. The CDR3 contains 15 residues. The CDR3 DNA reads as TGCGCCAGCAGCTTGTACGCGGGGAGAACAGATACGCAGTATTTT. Its protein product is CASSLYAGRTDTQYF.

The chain carries TRBV11-1 and TRBJ2-1; 8 positions agree with TRBD1. With V trimmed by 6 bases and J by 12 bases, 4 bases remained unmatched. CDR3 size: 11 residues. Germline CDR1 SGHAT, CDR2 FQDESV (reference sequence). CDR3 sequence reads: CASRAGTGQFF. For the CDR3, the DNA is TGTGCCAGCAGGGCCGGGACAGGGCAGTTCTTC.

The V and J genes are TRBV11-3 and TRBJ1-3, with TRBD1 identical over 8 bases. V gave up 7 bases and J gave up 4 bases; unmatched junction bases: 12. The V gene's germline CDR1 is SGHNT and CDR2 YENEEA. This CDR3 comprises 16 residues. CDR3 protein: CASTKMTGVKGNTIYF. The CDR3 bases are TGTGCCAGCACCAAGATGACAGGGGTGAAGGGAAACACCATATATTTT.

This chain links TRBV27 with TRBJ1-2, with no clear D. Per the germline V gene, CDR1 is MNHEY and CDR2 is SMNVEV (reference sequence). The CDR3 has 13 amino acids. The V and J ends lost 8 bases and 0 bases respectively, with 10 bases between them. CDR3 DNA: TGTGCCAGCGGCGGAGGGACTAACTATGGCTACACCTTC. Encoded protein: CASGGGTNYGYTF.

The chain is built from TRBV6-5 and TRBJ1-1; D unclear. Trimming shortened V by 2 bases and J by 1 base, and 8 bases separated the two germline ends. Germline CDR1 MNHEY, CDR2 SVGAGI. CDR3 length: 14 residues. CDR3 loop: CASSYDDTNTEAFF. CDR3 nucleotide sequence: TGTGCCAGCAGTTACGATGACACGAACACTGAAGCTTTCTTT.